These T cell receptor beta chains were read from a single sample in a study of blood T cell repertoires in COVID-19. Clones were sequenced by immunoSEQ multiplex PCR, and TCRdb holds only the in-frame ones, with some missing. The sample records roughly 410,000 clones, around 89% being singletons. Sequences were obtained from peripheral blood. These receptors were collected from a woman in her thirties or forties with COVID-19, enrolled during active disease. Both conserved end residues are part of each CDR3. The order of the fields is V gene, J gene, D gene, clone size, CDR3 length, CDR3 protein, CDR3 DNA. A D gene is named only where the DNA matches it firmly. Only part of the rows carry a size: once, few, many, or a class if the clone is expanded.

v_call: TRBV9
j_call: TRBJ2-1
d_call: TRBD2
clone_size: many
cdr3_length: 16
cdr3_aa: CASSVGLAEIYNEQFF
cdr3_nt: TGTGCCAGCAGCGTAGGGCTAGCGGAGATTTACAATGAGCAGTTCTTC

v_call: TRBV7-3
j_call: TRBJ1-1
d_call: -
clone_size: few
cdr3_length: 14
cdr3_aa: CASSRGRTNTEAFF
cdr3_nt: TGTGCCAGCAGCCGGGGGAGGACGAACACTGAAGCTTTCTTT

v_call: TRBV29-1
j_call: TRBJ1-3
d_call: -
clone_size: -
cdr3_length: 12
cdr3_aa: CSGGGAGNTIYF
cdr3_nt: TGCAGCGGAGGGGGAGCTGGAAACACCATATATTTT

v_call: TRBV7-2
j_call: TRBJ2-3
d_call: TRBD2
clone_size: -
cdr3_length: 18
cdr3_aa: CASSLVWAGALGADTQYF
cdr3_nt: TGTGCCAGCAGCTTAGTCTGGGCGGGAGCCTTGGGCGCAGATACGCAGTATTTT

v_call: TRBV19
j_call: TRBJ2-1
d_call: -
clone_size: -
cdr3_length: 16
cdr3_aa: CASSIQRMAVGDEQFF
cdr3_nt: TGTGCCAGTAGTATTCAGAGGATGGCCGTAGGTGATGAGCAGTTCTTC

v_call: TRBV5-4
j_call: TRBJ2-7
d_call: TRBD2
clone_size: -
cdr3_length: 16
cdr3_aa: CASSLGGAGGTYEQYF
cdr3_nt: TGTGCCAGCAGCTTGGGAGGGGCGGGAGGAACCTACGAGCAGTACTTC

v_call: TRBV5-1
j_call: TRBJ2-2
d_call: TRBD2
clone_size: -
cdr3_length: 16
cdr3_aa: CASSPGGTSEAGELFF
cdr3_nt: TGCGCCAGCAGCCCTGGCGGGACTAGCGAGGCCGGGGAGCTGTTTTTT

v_call: TRBV5-6
j_call: TRBJ1-2
d_call: -
clone_size: -
cdr3_length: 16
cdr3_aa: CASSLGPGQGDYGYTF
cdr3_nt: TGTGCCAGCAGCCTGGGGCCGGGACAAGGAGACTATGGCTACACCTTC

v_call: TRBV3-1/TRBV3-2
j_call: TRBJ1-2
d_call: -
clone_size: -
cdr3_length: 14
cdr3_aa: CASSQAAANYGYTF
cdr3_nt: TGTGCCAGCAGCCAAGCCGCGGCTAACTATGGCTACACCTTC

v_call: TRBV3-1/TRBV3-2
j_call: TRBJ1-4
d_call: -
clone_size: -
cdr3_length: 14
cdr3_aa: CASSLTPDNEKLFF
cdr3_nt: TGTGCCAGCAGCCTCACTCCTGATAATGAAAAACTGTTTTTT

v_call: TRBV28
j_call: TRBJ1-1
d_call: -
clone_size: -
cdr3_length: 12
cdr3_aa: CASSSWTDGAFF
cdr3_nt: TGTGCCAGCAGTTCCTGGACAGATGGAGCTTTCTTT

v_call: TRBV6-2/TRBV6-3
j_call: TRBJ1-2
d_call: -
clone_size: -
cdr3_length: 15
cdr3_aa: CASSYSRQADYGYTF
cdr3_nt: TGTGCCAGCAGTTACTCCAGGCAGGCCGACTATGGCTACACCTTC

v_call: TRBV28
j_call: TRBJ1-2
d_call: -
clone_size: -
cdr3_length: 11
cdr3_aa: CAYQGVYGYTF
cdr3_nt: TGTGCCTACCAGGGCGTCTATGGCTACACCTTC

v_call: TRBV4-3
j_call: TRBJ2-3
d_call: TRBD1
clone_size: -
cdr3_length: 16
cdr3_aa: CASSLDRGVSTDTQYF
cdr3_nt: TGCGCCAGCAGCCTGGACAGGGGGGTAAGCACAGATACGCAGTATTTT

v_call: TRBV7-6
j_call: TRBJ2-1
d_call: TRBD2
clone_size: -
cdr3_length: 17
cdr3_aa: CASSLAPSGRVDNEQFF
cdr3_nt: TGTGCCAGCAGCCTAGCCCCTAGCGGGAGAGTGGACAATGAGCAGTTCTTC

v_call: TRBV29-1
j_call: TRBJ1-4
d_call: -
clone_size: -
cdr3_length: 14
cdr3_aa: CSVGENRVGEKLFF
cdr3_nt: TGCAGCGTTGGGGAAAACAGGGTGGGAGAAAAACTGTTTTTT

v_call: TRBV7-2
j_call: TRBJ2-7
d_call: TRBD2
clone_size: -
cdr3_length: 14
cdr3_aa: CASSPGGSLYEQYF
cdr3_nt: TGTGCCAGCAGCCCGGGGGGAAGCCTTTACGAGCAGTACTTC

v_call: TRBV2
j_call: TRBJ2-1
d_call: TRBD1
clone_size: -
cdr3_length: 15
cdr3_aa: CASRKQGAQYNEQFF
cdr3_nt: TGTGCCAGCAGAAAACAGGGGGCCCAATACAATGAGCAGTTCTTC

v_call: TRBV6-1
j_call: TRBJ1-5
d_call: -
clone_size: -
cdr3_length: 15
cdr3_aa: CASSEFGGVGQPQHF
cdr3_nt: TGTGCCAGCAGTGAATTTGGGGGCGTGGGTCAGCCCCAGCATTTT

v_call: TRBV28
j_call: TRBJ1-2
d_call: -
clone_size: -
cdr3_length: 13
cdr3_aa: CASSPWRQNGYTF
cdr3_nt: TGTGCCAGCAGCCCCTGGAGGCAGAACGGCTACACCTTC

v_call: TRBV15
j_call: TRBJ2-7
d_call: -
clone_size: -
cdr3_length: 14
cdr3_aa: CATSRDGGVYEQYF
cdr3_nt: TGTGCCACCAGCAGAGATGGAGGGGTCTATGAGCAGTACTTC

v_call: TRBV3-1/TRBV3-2
j_call: TRBJ1-4
d_call: -
clone_size: -
cdr3_length: 16
cdr3_aa: CASSQVPKVGGEKLFF
cdr3_nt: TGTGCCAGCAGCCAAGTCCCGAAGGTGGGGGGGGAAAAACTGTTTTTT

v_call: TRBV18
j_call: TRBJ2-2
d_call: TRBD1
clone_size: once
cdr3_length: 15
cdr3_aa: CASSPGTVNTGELFF
cdr3_nt: TGTGCCAGCTCACCTGGGACAGTGAACACCGGGGAGCTGTTTTTT

v_call: TRBV5-8
j_call: TRBJ2-7
d_call: -
clone_size: -
cdr3_length: 13
cdr3_aa: CASRTIQGQWEYF
cdr3_nt: TGTGCCAGCAGAACAATACAGGGACAATGGGAGTACTTC

v_call: TRBV7-9
j_call: TRBJ1-2
d_call: TRBD1
clone_size: -
cdr3_length: 16
cdr3_aa: CASARDRGDGVNGYTF
cdr3_nt: TGTGCCAGCGCCAGGGACAGGGGTGACGGGGTGAATGGCTACACCTTC

v_call: TRBV7-9
j_call: TRBJ1-1
d_call: -
clone_size: -
cdr3_length: 15
cdr3_aa: CAGETRGGMNTEAFF
cdr3_nt: TGTGCAGGGGAAACAAGGGGAGGAATGAACACTGAAGCTTTCTTT

v_call: TRBV7-9
j_call: TRBJ1-1
d_call: -
clone_size: -
cdr3_length: 16
cdr3_aa: CASSPRRRTVNTEAFF
cdr3_nt: TGTGCCAGCAGCCCTCGTAGAAGGACAGTGAACACTGAAGCTTTCTTT

v_call: TRBV5-1
j_call: TRBJ1-2
d_call: TRBD1
clone_size: once
cdr3_length: 16
cdr3_aa: CASSLEKPSRGAGYTF
cdr3_nt: TGCGCCAGCAGCTTGGAAAAACCGTCCAGGGGGGCAGGCTACACCTTC

v_call: TRBV29-1
j_call: TRBJ1-1
d_call: -
clone_size: few
cdr3_length: 14
cdr3_aa: CSVESQGKSAEAFF
cdr3_nt: TGCAGCGTTGAGTCACAGGGAAAAAGCGCTGAAGCTTTCTTT

v_call: TRBV27
j_call: TRBJ2-1
d_call: -
clone_size: -
cdr3_length: 15
cdr3_aa: CASTLRVSLYNEQFF
cdr3_nt: TGTGCCAGCACCCTACGGGTGTCCCTCTACAATGAGCAGTTCTTC

v_call: TRBV19
j_call: TRBJ2-7
d_call: -
clone_size: -
cdr3_length: 14
cdr3_aa: CASSVTVDSYEQYF
cdr3_nt: TGTGCCAGTAGTGTTACAGTGGACTCCTACGAGCAGTACTTC

v_call: TRBV24-1
j_call: TRBJ2-1
d_call: TRBD2
clone_size: -
cdr3_length: 18
cdr3_aa: CATSDIAGGPSPYNEQFF
cdr3_nt: TGTGCCACCAGTGACATAGCGGGGGGGCCTAGCCCCTACAATGAGCAGTTCTTC

v_call: TRBV5-1
j_call: TRBJ1-6
d_call: TRBD1
clone_size: -
cdr3_length: 12
cdr3_aa: CASSPGQAPLHF
cdr3_nt: TGCGCCAGCAGCCCAGGACAGGCTCCCCTCCACTTT

v_call: TRBV2
j_call: TRBJ2-5
d_call: -
clone_size: -
cdr3_length: 11
cdr3_aa: CASNAAGTQYF
cdr3_nt: TGTGCCAGCAATGCCGCGGGGACCCAGTACTTC

v_call: TRBV19
j_call: TRBJ2-1
d_call: -
clone_size: -
cdr3_length: 15
cdr3_aa: CASSIGQPTINEQFF
cdr3_nt: TGTGCCAGTAGTATCGGTCAACCAACCATCAATGAGCAGTTCTTC

v_call: TRBV9
j_call: TRBJ2-3
d_call: TRBD2
clone_size: -
cdr3_length: 16
cdr3_aa: CASSVRAGVALDTQYF
cdr3_nt: TGTGCCAGCAGCGTACGAGCGGGGGTCGCTTTAGATACGCAGTATTTT

v_call: TRBV28
j_call: TRBJ2-3
d_call: TRBD1
clone_size: -
cdr3_length: 15
cdr3_aa: CASSSAGGGTDTQYF
cdr3_nt: TGTGCCAGCAGTTCGGCAGGGGGCGGCACAGATACGCAGTATTTT

v_call: TRBV7-2
j_call: TRBJ1-2
d_call: -
clone_size: -
cdr3_length: 15
cdr3_aa: CASSPRAGLIYGYTF
cdr3_nt: TGTGCCAGCAGCCCCCGTGCAGGCTTGATATATGGCTACACCTTC

v_call: TRBV18
j_call: TRBJ1-2
d_call: TRBD1
clone_size: -
cdr3_length: 15
cdr3_aa: CASSPGQGASYGYTF
cdr3_nt: TGTGCCAGCTCACCGGGACAGGGGGCAAGCTATGGCTACACCTTC

v_call: TRBV4-3
j_call: TRBJ2-3
d_call: -
clone_size: -
cdr3_length: 17
cdr3_aa: CASSQGGGQPGTDTQYF
cdr3_nt: TGCGCCAGCAGCCAAGGGGGTGGACAGCCTGGCACAGATACGCAGTATTTT

v_call: TRBV5-1
j_call: TRBJ2-7
d_call: -
clone_size: -
cdr3_length: 13
cdr3_aa: CASSTGQTYEQYF
cdr3_nt: TGCGCCAGCAGCACGGGACAAACCTACGAGCAGTACTTC

v_call: TRBV28
j_call: TRBJ1-1
d_call: TRBD1
clone_size: -
cdr3_length: 14
cdr3_aa: CASSLTGGMTEAFF
cdr3_nt: TGTGCCAGCAGTTTGACAGGGGGCATGACTGAAGCTTTCTTT

v_call: TRBV6-5
j_call: TRBJ1-3
d_call: -
clone_size: -
cdr3_length: 14
cdr3_aa: CASTPDSGGNTIYF
cdr3_nt: TGTGCCAGCACCCCGGACAGTGGGGGAAACACCATATATTTT

v_call: TRBV4-1
j_call: TRBJ2-5
d_call: -
clone_size: -
cdr3_length: 13
cdr3_aa: CASSQEMVQRMDF
cdr3_nt: TGCGCCAGCAGCCAAGAAATGGTCCAGCGGATGGACTTC

v_call: TRBV5-4
j_call: TRBJ1-5
d_call: TRBD1
clone_size: -
cdr3_length: 14
cdr3_aa: CASSSQGSNQPQHF
cdr3_nt: TGTGCCAGCAGCTCACAGGGGAGCAATCAGCCCCAGCATTTT

v_call: TRBV2
j_call: TRBJ2-1
d_call: TRBD1
clone_size: few
cdr3_length: 16
cdr3_aa: CALAGERGQGYNEQFF
cdr3_nt: TGTGCCTTAGCAGGGGAAAGAGGACAGGGGTACAATGAGCAGTTCTTC

v_call: TRBV18
j_call: TRBJ2-2
d_call: -
clone_size: -
cdr3_length: 15
cdr3_aa: CASSPVAGVTGELFF
cdr3_nt: TGTGCCAGCTCACCCGTGGCCGGAGTTACCGGGGAGCTGTTTTTT

v_call: TRBV5-6
j_call: TRBJ2-7
d_call: -
clone_size: -
cdr3_length: 15
cdr3_aa: CASSLGPGSVYEQYF
cdr3_nt: TGTGCCAGCAGCTTGGGCCCGGGGAGCGTCTACGAGCAGTACTTC

v_call: TRBV29-1
j_call: TRBJ1-4
d_call: -
clone_size: -
cdr3_length: 14
cdr3_aa: CSAQRGGGDEKLFF
cdr3_nt: TGCAGCGCCCAAAGAGGGGGGGGCGATGAAAAACTGTTTTTT

v_call: TRBV5-6
j_call: TRBJ1-5
d_call: -
clone_size: once
cdr3_length: 16
cdr3_aa: CASSLSVGVGNQPQHF
cdr3_nt: TGTGCCAGCAGCCTAAGCGTCGGGGTCGGCAATCAGCCCCAGCATTTT

v_call: TRBV7-9
j_call: TRBJ2-5
d_call: TRBD1
clone_size: -
cdr3_length: 15
cdr3_aa: CASSRRDRVVRDQYF
cdr3_nt: TGTGCCAGCAGCCGTAGGGACAGGGTGGTAAGGGACCAGTACTTC

v_call: TRBV19
j_call: TRBJ2-2
d_call: TRBD1
clone_size: -
cdr3_length: 15
cdr3_aa: CASSIIRGGPGELFF
cdr3_nt: TGTGCCAGTAGTATAATAAGAGGGGGCCCCGGGGAGCTGTTTTTT